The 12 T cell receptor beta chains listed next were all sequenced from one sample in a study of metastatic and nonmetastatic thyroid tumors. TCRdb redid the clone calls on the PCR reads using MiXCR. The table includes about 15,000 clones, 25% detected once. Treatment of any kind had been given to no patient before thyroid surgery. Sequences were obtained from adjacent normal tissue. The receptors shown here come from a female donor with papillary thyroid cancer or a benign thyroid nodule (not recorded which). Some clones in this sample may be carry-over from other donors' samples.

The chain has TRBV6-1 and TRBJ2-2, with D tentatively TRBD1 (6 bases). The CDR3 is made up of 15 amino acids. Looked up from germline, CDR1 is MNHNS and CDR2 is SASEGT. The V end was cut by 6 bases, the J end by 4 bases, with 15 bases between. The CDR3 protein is CASRGSTGSTGELFF. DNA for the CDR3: TGTGCCAGCAGGGGTTCCACAGGGTCCACCGGGGAGCTGTTTTTT.

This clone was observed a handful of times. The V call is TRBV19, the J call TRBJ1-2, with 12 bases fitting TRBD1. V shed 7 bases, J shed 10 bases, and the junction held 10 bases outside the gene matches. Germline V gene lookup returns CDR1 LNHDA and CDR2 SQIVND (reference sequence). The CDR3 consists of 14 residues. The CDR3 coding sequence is TGTGCCAGTACCCAGGGGGACAGGGGGCCAGACTACACCTTC. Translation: CASTQGDRGPDYTF.

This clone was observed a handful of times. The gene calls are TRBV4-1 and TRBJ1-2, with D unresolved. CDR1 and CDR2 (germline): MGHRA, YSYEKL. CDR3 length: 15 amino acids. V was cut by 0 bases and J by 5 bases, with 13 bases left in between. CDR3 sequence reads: CASSQDSAGLYGYTF. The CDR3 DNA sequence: TGCGCCAGCAGCCAAGATAGTGCGGGGTTGTATGGCTACACCTTC.

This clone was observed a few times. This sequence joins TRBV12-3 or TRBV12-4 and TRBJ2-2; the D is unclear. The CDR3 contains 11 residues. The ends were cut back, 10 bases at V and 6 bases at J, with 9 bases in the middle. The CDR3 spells CAMGNPGELFF. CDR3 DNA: TGTGCCATGGGGAATCCCGGGGAGCTGTTTTTT.

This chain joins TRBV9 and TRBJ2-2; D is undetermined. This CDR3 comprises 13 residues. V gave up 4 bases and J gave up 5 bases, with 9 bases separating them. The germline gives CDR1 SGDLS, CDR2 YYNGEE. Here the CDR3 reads CASSYASTGELFF. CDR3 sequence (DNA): TGTGCCAGCAGCTACGCTAGTACCGGGGAGCTGTTTTTT.

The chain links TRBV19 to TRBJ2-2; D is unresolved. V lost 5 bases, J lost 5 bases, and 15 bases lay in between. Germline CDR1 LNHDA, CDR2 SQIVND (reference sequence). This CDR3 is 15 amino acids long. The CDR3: CASSFGGRVTGELFF. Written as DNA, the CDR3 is TGTGCCAGTAGTTTCGGCGGTAGGGTAACCGGGGAGCTGTTTTTT. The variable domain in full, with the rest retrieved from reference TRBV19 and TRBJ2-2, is DGGITQSPKYLFRKEGQNVTLSCEQNLNHDAMYWYRQDPGQGLRLIYYSQIVNDFQKGDIAEGYSVSREKKESFPLTVTSAQKNPTAFYLCASSFGGRVTGELFFGEGSRLTVL.

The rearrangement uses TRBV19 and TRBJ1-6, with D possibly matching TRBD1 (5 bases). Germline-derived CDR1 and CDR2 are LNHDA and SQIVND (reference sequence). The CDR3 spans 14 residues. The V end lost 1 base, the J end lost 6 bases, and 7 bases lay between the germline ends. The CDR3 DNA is TGTGCCAGTAGTATAGGACAGAGTAATTCACCCCTCCACTTT. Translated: CASSIGQSNSPLHF.

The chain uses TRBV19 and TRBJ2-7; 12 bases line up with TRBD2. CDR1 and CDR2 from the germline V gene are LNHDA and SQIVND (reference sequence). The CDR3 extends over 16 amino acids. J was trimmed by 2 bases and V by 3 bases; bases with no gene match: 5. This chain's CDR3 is CASSMASSGRAYEQYF. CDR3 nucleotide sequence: TGTGCCAGTAGTATGGCCTCTAGCGGGAGGGCCTACGAGCAGTACTTC.

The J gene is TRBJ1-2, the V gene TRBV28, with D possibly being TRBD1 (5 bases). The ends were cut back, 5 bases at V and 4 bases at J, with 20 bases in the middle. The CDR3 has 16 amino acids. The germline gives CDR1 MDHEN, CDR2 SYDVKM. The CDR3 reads CASSLSGRGLGYGYTF. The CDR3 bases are TGTGCCAGCAGTCTGTCGGGACGAGGCTTGGGCTATGGCTACACCTTC.

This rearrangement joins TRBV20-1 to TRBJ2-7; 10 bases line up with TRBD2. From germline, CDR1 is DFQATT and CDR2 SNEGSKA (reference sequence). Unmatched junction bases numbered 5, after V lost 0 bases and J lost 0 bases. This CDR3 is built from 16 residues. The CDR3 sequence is CSAREVPSGSSYEQYF. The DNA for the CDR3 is TGCAGTGCTAGAGAGGTCCCTAGCGGGAGCTCCTACGAGCAGTACTTC.

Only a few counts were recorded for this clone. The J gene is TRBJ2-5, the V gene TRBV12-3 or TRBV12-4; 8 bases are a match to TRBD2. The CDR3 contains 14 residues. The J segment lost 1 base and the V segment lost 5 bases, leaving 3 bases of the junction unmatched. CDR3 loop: CASSHSGTQETQYF. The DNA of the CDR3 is TGTGCCAGCAGTCATAGCGGGACCCAAGAGACCCAGTACTTC.

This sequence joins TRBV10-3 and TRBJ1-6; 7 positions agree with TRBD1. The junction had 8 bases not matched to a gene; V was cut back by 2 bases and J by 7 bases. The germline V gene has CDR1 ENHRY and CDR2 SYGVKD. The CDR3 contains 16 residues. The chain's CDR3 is CAISEVRTGINSPLHF. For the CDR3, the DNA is TGTGCCATCAGTGAGGTTCGGACAGGCATAAATTCACCCCTCCACTTT.